Listed below are T cell receptor beta chains from one sample, sequenced in a study of beta chain features in type 1 diabetes. Clones were read by immunoSEQ multiplex PCR, and TCRdb kept only the in-frame ones, dropping some. This repertoire shows about 99,000 clones, under 30% found once; its top ten account for around 0.5%. Sequenced input: central memory CD4+ T cells from blood. Receptor source: a woman under 30 with type 1 diabetes. CDR3s include the opening cysteine and the closing phenylalanine or tryptophan. The order of the fields is J gene, D gene, clone size, V gene, CDR3 protein, CDR3 DNA. The D gene is left open where the match is weak. Clone size is not always given. Where it is, it says once, few, many or a class for expanded clones.

J gene: TRBJ2-5
D gene: TRBD2
clone size: few
V gene: TRBV28
CDR3 protein: CASSVGLASRTIEETQYF
CDR3 DNA: TGTGCCAGCAGCGTAGGACTAGCGAGCCGAACCATAGAAGAGACCCAGTACTTC

J gene: TRBJ1-1
D gene: NA
clone size: few
V gene: TRBV29-1
CDR3 protein: CSARRGGGTEAFF
CDR3 DNA: TGCAGCGCCCGACGGGGGGGTGGCACTGAAGCTTTCTTT

J gene: TRBJ2-7
D gene: NA
clone size: few
V gene: TRBV27
CDR3 protein: CASSWKGRDEQYF
CDR3 DNA: TGTGCCAGCAGTTGGAAGGGGCGCGACGAGCAGTACTTC

J gene: TRBJ2-1
D gene: NA
clone size: few
V gene: TRBV7-2
CDR3 protein: CASSSGATSNEQFF
CDR3 DNA: TGTGCCAGCAGCTCGGGAGCTACGTCAAATGAGCAGTTCTTC

J gene: TRBJ1-2
D gene: NA
clone size: few
V gene: TRBV28
CDR3 protein: CASSLNSFGAGLRYGYTF
CDR3 DNA: TGTGCCAGCAGTTTAAATTCATTCGGGGCGGGGTTACGCTATGGCTACACCTTC

J gene: TRBJ1-1
D gene: NA
clone size: NA
V gene: TRBV7-2
CDR3 protein: CASSPIQGSNTEAFF
CDR3 DNA: TGTGCCAGCAGCCCAATCCAGGGGAGTAACACTGAAGCTTTCTTT

J gene: TRBJ2-2
D gene: TRBD2
clone size: NA
V gene: TRBV28
CDR3 protein: CASSLVLLAGGEGDTGELFF
CDR3 DNA: TGTGCCAGCAGTTTGGTCCTACTAGCGGGAGGGGAGGGGGACACCGGGGAGCTGTTTTTT

J gene: TRBJ1-2
D gene: NA
clone size: few
V gene: TRBV7-3
CDR3 protein: CASSLSGVDGYTF
CDR3 DNA: TGTGCCAGCAGCTTATCAGGGGTCGATGGCTACACCTTC

J gene: TRBJ1-2
D gene: NA
clone size: few
V gene: TRBV6-5
CDR3 protein: CASRPPSNYGYTF
CDR3 DNA: TGTGCCAGCAGACCCCCGAGCAACTATGGCTACACCTTC

J gene: TRBJ2-1
D gene: TRBD2
clone size: once
V gene: TRBV30
CDR3 protein: CALATGTSGTRGEQFF
CDR3 DNA: TGTGCCTTGGCGACCGGGACTAGCGGGACCCGGGGTGAGCAGTTCTTC

J gene: TRBJ1-1
D gene: NA
clone size: few
V gene: TRBV29-1
CDR3 protein: CSVATGNTEAFF
CDR3 DNA: TGCAGCGTTGCAACAGGGAACACTGAAGCTTTCTTT

J gene: TRBJ2-5
D gene: NA
clone size: NA
V gene: TRBV5-1
CDR3 protein: CASSTGTPGETQYF
CDR3 DNA: TGCGCCAGCAGCACCGGGACACCTGGGGAGACCCAGTACTTC

J gene: TRBJ1-5
D gene: NA
clone size: few
V gene: TRBV19
CDR3 protein: CASSMGPRAENQPQHF
CDR3 DNA: TGTGCCAGTAGTATGGGGCCAAGGGCCGAGAATCAGCCCCAGCATTTT

J gene: TRBJ1-6
D gene: NA
clone size: NA
V gene: TRBV4-2
CDR3 protein: CASSQDSRVDSPLHF
CDR3 DNA: TGTGCCAGCAGCCAAGATAGCAGGGTGGATTCACCCCTCCACTTT

J gene: TRBJ2-1
D gene: NA
clone size: NA
V gene: TRBV11-2
CDR3 protein: CASSRQRVLGQFF
CDR3 DNA: TGTGCCAGCAGCCGCCAGCGGGTACTCGGGCAGTTCTTC

J gene: TRBJ2-7
D gene: NA
clone size: few
V gene: TRBV5-1
CDR3 protein: CASSSGGGTYEQYF
CDR3 DNA: TGCGCCAGCAGCTCTGGTGGGGGCACCTACGAGCAGTACTTC

J gene: TRBJ2-1
D gene: TRBD2
clone size: NA
V gene: TRBV4-3
CDR3 protein: CASSQQGLAGGPGSYNEQFF
CDR3 DNA: TGCGCCAGCAGCCAACAAGGACTAGCGGGAGGGCCTGGCTCCTACAATGAGCAGTTCTTC

J gene: TRBJ2-7
D gene: TRBD1
clone size: NA
V gene: TRBV11-1
CDR3 protein: CASSSQGQTYEQYF
CDR3 DNA: TGTGCCAGCAGCTCACAGGGGCAAACCTACGAGCAGTACTTC

J gene: TRBJ2-3
D gene: TRBD1
clone size: few
V gene: TRBV7-3
CDR3 protein: CASSLGPLRTGSRTDTQYF
CDR3 DNA: TGTGCCAGCAGCTTAGGGCCCCTCCGGACAGGGTCCCGGACAGATACGCAGTATTTT

J gene: TRBJ2-5
D gene: TRBD2
clone size: few
V gene: TRBV7-2
CDR3 protein: CASSLVTSGVEETQYF
CDR3 DNA: TGTGCCAGCAGCTTAGTTACTAGCGGGGTCGAAGAGACCCAGTACTTC

J gene: TRBJ1-4
D gene: TRBD1
clone size: NA
V gene: TRBV11-3
CDR3 protein: CASSPGTGVTNEKLFF
CDR3 DNA: TGTGCCAGCAGCCCCGGGACAGGGGTAACTAATGAAAAACTGTTTTTT

J gene: TRBJ1-2
D gene: NA
clone size: few
V gene: TRBV5-1
CDR3 protein: CASSLDGSGYTF
CDR3 DNA: TGCGCCAGCAGCTTGGACGGGAGCGGCTACACCTTC

J gene: TRBJ2-1
D gene: TRBD2
clone size: NA
V gene: TRBV7-9
CDR3 protein: CASSLGAGGPRDEQFF
CDR3 DNA: TGTGCCAGCAGCTTAGGGGCGGGAGGGCCTCGGGATGAGCAGTTCTTC

J gene: TRBJ1-1
D gene: NA
clone size: NA
V gene: TRBV1
CDR3 protein: CTSSQAGTGRLWMNTEAFF
CDR3 DNA: TGCACCAGCAGCCAGGCCGGGACAGGGAGATTATGGATGAACACTGAAGCTTTCTTT

J gene: TRBJ2-2
D gene: TRBD2
clone size: NA
V gene: TRBV7-9
CDR3 protein: CASSRDPGGAGELFF
CDR3 DNA: TGTGCCAGCAGCCGGGACCCGGGAGGAGCCGGGGAGCTGTTTTTT

J gene: TRBJ1-2
D gene: TRBD1
clone size: NA
V gene: TRBV28
CDR3 protein: CASSLVGTGALDNYGYTF
CDR3 DNA: TGTGCCAGCAGTTTAGTAGGGACAGGGGCCCTAGATAACTATGGCTACACCTTC

J gene: TRBJ1-1
D gene: NA
clone size: NA
V gene: TRBV7-9
CDR3 protein: CASSLVEMNTEAFF
CDR3 DNA: TGTGCCAGCAGCTTAGTGGAGATGAACACTGAAGCTTTCTTT

J gene: TRBJ2-1
D gene: TRBD2
clone size: few
V gene: TRBV4-3
CDR3 protein: CASSQDLAGLNEQFF
CDR3 DNA: TGCGCCAGCAGCCAAGACCTAGCGGGCCTCAATGAGCAGTTCTTC

J gene: TRBJ1-1
D gene: TRBD1
clone size: NA
V gene: TRBV29-1
CDR3 protein: CSVGQGLNTEAFF
CDR3 DNA: TGCAGCGTTGGACAGGGTTTGAACACTGAAGCTTTCTTT

J gene: TRBJ2-1
D gene: TRBD2
clone size: NA
V gene: TRBV10-3
CDR3 protein: CAIKSTSGRDNEQFF
CDR3 DNA: TGTGCCATCAAGTCGACTAGCGGGAGGGATAATGAGCAGTTCTTC

J gene: TRBJ2-3
D gene: NA
clone size: few
V gene: TRBV10-3
CDR3 protein: CAISASNRETDTQYF
CDR3 DNA: TGTGCCATCAGTGCGTCCAACAGGGAAACAGATACGCAGTATTTT

J gene: TRBJ2-1
D gene: NA
clone size: few
V gene: TRBV7-2
CDR3 protein: CASSLGLAPQFF
CDR3 DNA: TGTGCCAGCAGCCTAGGCCTTGCGCCCCAGTTCTTC

J gene: TRBJ2-1
D gene: TRBD2
clone size: NA
V gene: TRBV4-3
CDR3 protein: CASSPTGTSGSNEQFF
CDR3 DNA: TGCGCCAGCAGCCCGACCGGGACTAGCGGGAGCAATGAGCAGTTCTTC

J gene: TRBJ2-7
D gene: TRBD1
clone size: few
V gene: TRBV27
CDR3 protein: CASRPTGGSEQYF
CDR3 DNA: TGTGCCAGCAGACCTACAGGGGGCAGCGAGCAGTACTTC

J gene: TRBJ1-2
D gene: TRBD1
clone size: few
V gene: TRBV5-1
CDR3 protein: CASRTGTVNLYGYTF
CDR3 DNA: TGCGCCAGCAGGACCGGGACAGTCAATCTCTATGGCTACACCTTC

J gene: TRBJ2-7
D gene: TRBD1
clone size: NA
V gene: TRBV29-1
CDR3 protein: CSVDIGGQGDEQYF
CDR3 DNA: TGCAGCGTTGATATAGGCGGGCAGGGGGACGAGCAGTACTTC

J gene: TRBJ2-4
D gene: TRBD2
clone size: NA
V gene: TRBV7-3
CDR3 protein: CASSLGTSGVQYF
CDR3 DNA: TGTGCCAGCAGCCTCGGGACTAGCGGGGTTCAGTACTTC

J gene: TRBJ2-2
D gene: TRBD1
clone size: NA
V gene: TRBV5-1
CDR3 protein: CASSLALNPGQVNTGELFF
CDR3 DNA: TGCGCCAGCAGCTTGGCCTTGAACCCTGGACAGGTGAACACCGGGGAGCTGTTTTTT

J gene: TRBJ2-2
D gene: NA
clone size: NA
V gene: TRBV7-2
CDR3 protein: CASSLDSPRGELFF
CDR3 DNA: TGTGCCAGCAGCTTGGACTCCCCAAGAGGGGAGCTGTTTTTT

J gene: TRBJ2-7
D gene: NA
clone size: few
V gene: TRBV7-9
CDR3 protein: CASSFGGGGQGNEQYF
CDR3 DNA: TGTGCCAGCAGCTTCGGAGGAGGTGGGCAGGGGAACGAGCAGTACTTC

J gene: TRBJ2-7
D gene: TRBD2
clone size: NA
V gene: TRBV7-9
CDR3 protein: CASRRLAGVNEQYF
CDR3 DNA: TGTGCCAGCAGACGCCTAGCGGGAGTTAACGAGCAGTACTTC

J gene: TRBJ1-2
D gene: NA
clone size: NA
V gene: TRBV16
CDR3 protein: CASSQLGQNYGYTF
CDR3 DNA: TGTGCCAGCAGCCAATTGGGCCAAAACTATGGCTACACCTTC

J gene: TRBJ2-2
D gene: NA
clone size: NA
V gene: TRBV7-2
CDR3 protein: CASSPGGYSGRAGELFF
CDR3 DNA: TGTGCCAGCAGCCCAGGGGGGTACAGCGGGAGAGCCGGGGAGCTGTTTTTT

J gene: TRBJ1-4
D gene: NA
clone size: NA
V gene: TRBV27
CDR3 protein: CASSRLQGTTNEKLFF
CDR3 DNA: TGTGCCAGCAGTCGATTGCAGGGAACAACTAATGAAAAACTGTTTTTT

J gene: TRBJ2-3
D gene: TRBD1
clone size: NA
V gene: TRBV18
CDR3 protein: CASSSTGGTSTDTQYF
CDR3 DNA: TGTGCCAGCTCATCGACAGGGGGGACTAGCACAGATACGCAGTATTTT